Listed below are T cell receptor beta chains from one sample, sequenced in a study of blood T cell repertoires in COVID-19. Assay used: immunoSEQ multiplex PCR; TCRdb lists only in-frame clones, some missing. The sample yields around 30,000 clones, under 95% seen once. The sample consisted of peripheral blood. These receptor sequences come from a man between 50 and 59 years old with active COVID-19. CDR3s include the opening cysteine and the closing phenylalanine or tryptophan. The D gene is left open where the match is weak. Expanded clones are given a class, and other clones once, few, many or no size at all.

J,V,D,size,DNA,CDR3
TRBJ2-3,TRBV12-3/TRBV12-4,NA,NA,TGTGCCAGCAGTTACCTAAGCACAGATACGCAGTATTTT,CASSYLSTDTQYF
TRBJ1-4,TRBV27,NA,NA,TGTGCCAGCAGTGTGATCCCGCGACGGGATGAAAAACTGTTTTTT,CASSVIPRRDEKLFF
TRBJ1-1,TRBV2,TRBD1,NA,TGTGCCAGCAGTCAAACCGGGACAGGGCTGAACACTGAAGCTTTCTTT,CASSQTGTGLNTEAFF
TRBJ1-4,TRBV5-5,NA,once,TGTGCCAGCAGGGATTTAGGAGGGCAAGTTAATGAAAAACTGTTTTTT,CASRDLGGQVNEKLFF
TRBJ2-1,TRBV5-4,TRBD2,NA,TGTGCCAGCATAGCGGGAGGTGGTAATGAGCAGTTCTTC,CASIAGGGNEQFF
TRBJ1-5,TRBV5-6,NA,few,TGTGCCAGCAGTTTTACAGGGCTCAATCAGCCCCAGCATTTT,CASSFTGLNQPQHF
TRBJ2-1,TRBV4-2,TRBD1,once,TGTGCCAGCAGCCAAGGAAGACAGGGGAATGAGCAGTTCTTC,CASSQGRQGNEQFF
TRBJ2-7,TRBV18,TRBD2,NA,TGTGCCAGCTCACCGGCGGCGGGAGCCGCCTACGAGCAGTACTTC,CASSPAAGAAYEQYF
TRBJ2-2,TRBV5-1,TRBD1,NA,TGCGCCAGCAGCAAAGGACAGGGAGCCACCGGGGAGCTGTTTTTT,CASSKGQGATGELFF
TRBJ2-5,TRBV2,NA,NA,TGTGCCAGCGGGCGGGACCAAGAGACCCAGTACTTC,CASGRDQETQYF
TRBJ2-5,TRBV21-1,NA,NA,TGTGCCAGCAGCAAAGGCGATTGTAGACAGGCTAAAGGGACCCAGTACTTC,CASSKGDCRQAKGTQYF
TRBJ2-3,TRBV2,TRBD2,NA,TGTGCCAGCACCCTTAGCGGGAGCACAGATACGCAGTATTTT,CASTLSGSTDTQYF
TRBJ1-5,TRBV11-3,TRBD1,NA,TGTGCCAGCAGCTTAAAGGGCACAGGGGGCGAGTATCAGCCCCAGCATTTT,CASSLKGTGGEYQPQHF
TRBJ1-1,TRBV5-1,NA,NA,TGCGCCAGCAGTTCGGAACAGGGAAGAACTGAAGCTTTCTTT,CASSSEQGRTEAFF
TRBJ1-1,TRBV6-5,NA,NA,TGTGCCAGCAGCCGTACCGGGGATACTGAAGCTTTCTTT,CASSRTGDTEAFF
TRBJ2-1,TRBV10-1,NA,NA,TGCGCCAGCAGTGAGCTTAGGGGTGAGCAGTTCTTC,CASSELRGEQFF
TRBJ2-5,TRBV10-1,TRBD2,NA,TGCGCCAGCAGTGATTTCTCCGGGACTAGCATGACAAAGACCCAGTACTTC,CASSDFSGTSMTKTQYF
TRBJ2-2,TRBV6-4,TRBD2,NA,TGTGCCAGCAGACCGGGGGGCACCGGGGAGCTGTTTTTT,CASRPGGTGELFF
TRBJ2-5,TRBV5-1,NA,NA,TGCGCCAGCAGCTTGGACTCGCGAGGCGAGACCCAGTACTTC,CASSLDSRGETQYF
TRBJ2-2,TRBV10-1,TRBD2,NA,TGCGCCAGCAGTGAGACGGCTAGCGGGCTGTTTTTT,CASSETASGLFF
TRBJ2-7,TRBV4-1,TRBD1,NA,TGCGCCAGCAGCCAAGATCGGTGGGACAGGGGCCAGAGGTCCTCCTACGAGCAGTACTTC,CASSQDRWDRGQRSSYEQYF
TRBJ1-5,TRBV19,NA,once,TGTGCCAGTAGTCATCAACAGGGTAATCAGCCCCAGCATTTT,CASSHQQGNQPQHF
TRBJ2-5,TRBV11-3,NA,NA,TGTGCCAGCAGCCCCAGGGGTGGGGGCGCGGGAGAGGAGACCCAGTACTTC,CASSPRGGGAGEETQYF
TRBJ1-5,TRBV19,TRBD1,NA,TGTGCCAGTCTTACCCAACAGGGGAGCAATCAGCCCCAGCATTTT,CASLTQQGSNQPQHF
TRBJ2-5,TRBV2,NA,once,TGTGCCAGCGTACCTAGCGTTAGAGAGACCCAGTACTTC,CASVPSVRETQYF
TRBJ2-2,TRBV5-6,TRBD1,NA,TGTGCCAGCAGCCTATTCGGGACAGGGTGGACCGGGGAGCTGTTTTTT,CASSLFGTGWTGELFF
TRBJ2-2,TRBV2,NA,NA,TGTGCCAGCAGTGAAATCCCCGTTGACAGTGCCGGGGAGCTGTTTTTT,CASSEIPVDSAGELFF
TRBJ2-5,TRBV5-1,NA,NA,TGCGCCAGCAGCGCGGGACTCGAAGAGACCCAGTACTTC,CASSAGLEETQYF
TRBJ2-5,TRBV5-1,TRBD2,NA,TGCGCCAGCGTTTTCGCAGCGGGAGGTCGGGGAGAGACCCAGTACTTC,CASVFAAGGRGETQYF
TRBJ2-1,TRBV19,TRBD2,NA,TGTGCCAGTAGTGTTCTTGGGACTAGCGGATTAAATGAGCAGTTCTTC,CASSVLGTSGLNEQFF
TRBJ2-3,TRBV9,NA,NA,TGTGCCAGCAGCGTAGGAGGGTTCAGCACAGATACGCAGTATTTT,CASSVGGFSTDTQYF
TRBJ2-5,TRBV6-2/TRBV6-3,NA,NA,TGTGCCAGCAGTGATTCTGGGGGGGAGACCCAGTACTTC,CASSDSGGETQYF
TRBJ1-2,TRBV12-3/TRBV12-4,TRBD1,NA,TGTGCCAGCAGTCAACAGGGGGCTATTGGCTACACCTTC,CASSQQGAIGYTF
TRBJ2-3,TRBV5-1,TRBD2,once,TGCGCCAGCCGGGAAGCGGGATACGGTATAGATACGCAGTATTTT,CASREAGYGIDTQYF
TRBJ1-4,TRBV5-1,TRBD1,NA,TGCGCCAGCAGCTTTGCAGGGGGAAATAATGAAAAACTGTTTTTT,CASSFAGGNNEKLFF
TRBJ2-7,TRBV11-2,TRBD2,NA,TGTGCCAGCAGCTTAGAAAGCGGGGGGGCTTCGTACGAGCAGTACTTC,CASSLESGGASYEQYF
TRBJ2-2,TRBV28,TRBD1,NA,TGTGCCAGCAGTTCCACCGGGACAGGCGGCACCGGGGAGCTGTTTTTT,CASSSTGTGGTGELFF
TRBJ1-6,TRBV19,NA,NA,TGTGCCAGTACGCTGCAGGGCTGGGGTAATTCACCCCTCCACTTT,CASTLQGWGNSPLHF
TRBJ1-1,TRBV5-6,NA,NA,TGTGCCAGCAGCTTGACACAGCTGAACACTGAAGCTTTCTTT,CASSLTQLNTEAFF
TRBJ2-5,TRBV28,NA,NA,TGTGCCAGCAGTCCGCCCCCATCTCGCGGGGCCCAAGAGACCCAGTACTTC,CASSPPPSRGAQETQYF
TRBJ1-1,TRBV7-2,TRBD1,NA,TGTGCCAGCAGCTCTACAGGGGCGGGCACTGAAGCTTTCTTT,CASSSTGAGTEAFF
TRBJ1-6,TRBV27,NA,once,TGTGCCAGCAGTTTCGGTTCCGATTCACCCCTCCACTTT,CASSFGSDSPLHF
TRBJ2-1,TRBV5-4,TRBD1,NA,TGTGCCAGCAGCAGGGGGGACAGGGAAGGGCAGTTCTTC,CASSRGDREGQFF
TRBJ2-6,TRBV5-5,NA,NA,TGTGCCAGCAGCTTCGCCAGGGCGTCTGGGGCCAACGTCCTGACTTTC,CASSFARASGANVLTF
TRBJ2-3,TRBV6-5,TRBD2,few,TGTGCCAGCAGCTCAACTGGACTAGCGTCAGGTACGCAGTATTTT,CASSSTGLASGTQYF
TRBJ1-2,TRBV29-1,NA,NA,TGCAGCACGGAGGGGGAGAACTATGGCTACACCTTC,CSTEGENYGYTF
TRBJ1-5,TRBV28,TRBD1,NA,TGTGCCAGCAGTCCATATCCGGACAGGATGGACAATCAGCCCCAGCATTTT,CASSPYPDRMDNQPQHF
TRBJ2-2,TRBV19,TRBD2,once,TGTGCCAGTAGTATACTAGCGGGGGCAACCGGGGAGCTGTTTTTT,CASSILAGATGELFF
TRBJ2-1,TRBV27,NA,NA,TGTGCCAGCAGTTGGTCGCGAAGCTCCTACAATGAGCAGTTCTTC,CASSWSRSSYNEQFF
TRBJ2-2,TRBV28,NA,once,TGTGCCAGCAGTCCCTATGCGGACACTATACTTAACACCGGGGAGCTGTTTTTT,CASSPYADTILNTGELFF
TRBJ2-3,TRBV3-1/TRBV3-2,TRBD2,NA,TGTGCCAGCAGCCAAGATCGGCCGGGGGGGCCGGGTACGCAGTATTTT,CASSQDRPGGPGTQYF
TRBJ2-3,TRBV5-8,NA,NA,TGTGCCAGCTGCTTGGGGCGGGGAGATACGCAGTATTTT,CASCLGRGDTQYF
TRBJ1-2,TRBV2,NA,NA,TGTGCCAGCAGTCGTTGGCCAGAACCTAACTATGGCTACACCTTC,CASSRWPEPNYGYTF
TRBJ2-1,TRBV28,TRBD2,NA,TGTGCCAGCAGTCAGGAACCGGGACTAGCGGCATACGAGCAGTTCTTC,CASSQEPGLAAYEQFF